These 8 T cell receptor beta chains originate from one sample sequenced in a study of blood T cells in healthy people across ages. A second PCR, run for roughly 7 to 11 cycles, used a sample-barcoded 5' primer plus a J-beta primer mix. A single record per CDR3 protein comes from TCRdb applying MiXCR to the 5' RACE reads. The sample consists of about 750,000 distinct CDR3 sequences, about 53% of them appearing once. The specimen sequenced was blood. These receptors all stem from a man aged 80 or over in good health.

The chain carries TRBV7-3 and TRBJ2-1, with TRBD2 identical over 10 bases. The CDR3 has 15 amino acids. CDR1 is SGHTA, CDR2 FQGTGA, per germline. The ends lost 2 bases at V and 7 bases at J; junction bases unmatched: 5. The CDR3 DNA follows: TGTGCCAGCAGCTTAGATCGAGCGGGAGGGAATGAGCAGTTCTTC. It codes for CASSLDRAGGNEQFF.

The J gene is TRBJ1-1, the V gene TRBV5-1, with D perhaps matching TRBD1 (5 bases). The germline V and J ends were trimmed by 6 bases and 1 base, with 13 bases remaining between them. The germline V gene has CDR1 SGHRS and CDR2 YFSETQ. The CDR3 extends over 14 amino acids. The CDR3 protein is CASTAGTANTEAFF. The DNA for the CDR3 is TGCGCCAGCACCGCGGGGACGGCGAACACTGAAGCTTTCTTT.

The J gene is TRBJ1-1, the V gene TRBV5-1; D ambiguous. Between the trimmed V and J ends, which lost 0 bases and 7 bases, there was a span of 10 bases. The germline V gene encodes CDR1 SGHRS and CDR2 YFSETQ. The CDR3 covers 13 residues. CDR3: CASSLVRLSEAFF. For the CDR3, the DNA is TGCGCCAGCAGCTTGGTTCGGCTGAGTGAAGCTTTCTTT.

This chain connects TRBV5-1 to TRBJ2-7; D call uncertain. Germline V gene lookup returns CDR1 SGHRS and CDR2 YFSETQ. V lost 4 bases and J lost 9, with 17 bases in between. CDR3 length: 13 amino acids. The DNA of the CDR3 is TGCGCCAGCAGCGCCCCCGGACGGACGACGCAGTACTTC. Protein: CASSAPGRTTQYF.

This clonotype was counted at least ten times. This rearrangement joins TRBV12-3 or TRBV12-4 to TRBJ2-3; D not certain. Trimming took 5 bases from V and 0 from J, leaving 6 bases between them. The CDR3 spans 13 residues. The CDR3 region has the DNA TGTGCCAGCAGTGCGGACAGCACAGATACGCAGTATTTT. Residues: CASSADSTDTQYF.

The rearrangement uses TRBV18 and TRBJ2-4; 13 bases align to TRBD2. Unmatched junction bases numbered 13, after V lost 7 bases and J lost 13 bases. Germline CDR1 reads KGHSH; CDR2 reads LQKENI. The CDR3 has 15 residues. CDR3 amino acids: CASFQTGLAGEEQYF. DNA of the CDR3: TGTGCCAGCTTCCAGACAGGACTAGCGGGAGAAGAGCAGTACTTC.

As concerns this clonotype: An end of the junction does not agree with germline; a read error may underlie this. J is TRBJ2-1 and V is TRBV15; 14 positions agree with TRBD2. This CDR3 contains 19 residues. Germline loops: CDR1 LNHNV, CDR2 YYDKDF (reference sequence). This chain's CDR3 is CASSRTGLAGAPVWNEQFF. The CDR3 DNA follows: TGTGCCTCCAGCAGGACGGGACTAGCGGGAGCCCCCGTGTGGAATGAGCAGTTCTTC.

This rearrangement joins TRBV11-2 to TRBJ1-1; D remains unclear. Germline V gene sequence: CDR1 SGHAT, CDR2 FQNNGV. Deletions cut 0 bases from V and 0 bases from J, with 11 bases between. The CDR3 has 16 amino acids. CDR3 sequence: CASSLDLSRMNTEAFF. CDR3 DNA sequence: TGTGCCAGCAGCTTAGATCTGTCTAGAATGAACACTGAAGCTTTCTTT.